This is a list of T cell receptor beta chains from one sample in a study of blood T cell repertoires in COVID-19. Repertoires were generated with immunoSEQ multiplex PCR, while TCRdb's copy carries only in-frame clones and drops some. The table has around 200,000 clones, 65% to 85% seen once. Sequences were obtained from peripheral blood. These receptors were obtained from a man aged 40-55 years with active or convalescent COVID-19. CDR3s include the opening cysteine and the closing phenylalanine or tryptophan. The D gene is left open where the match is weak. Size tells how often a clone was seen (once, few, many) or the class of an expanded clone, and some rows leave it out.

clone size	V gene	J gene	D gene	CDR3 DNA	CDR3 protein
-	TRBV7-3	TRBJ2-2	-	TGTGCCAGCAGCTTAGGGCCCCCGCCGACCGGGGAGCTGTTTTTT	CASSLGPPPTGELFF
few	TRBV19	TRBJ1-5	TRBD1	TGTGCCAGTAGTCCTCGCGACAGGGGGAGTGGCAATCAGCCCCAGCATTTT	CASSPRDRGSGNQPQHF
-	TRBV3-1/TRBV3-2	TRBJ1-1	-	TGTGCCAGCAGCAAGCAGGGGAACACTGAAGCTTTCTTT	CASSKQGNTEAFF
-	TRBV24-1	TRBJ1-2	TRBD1	TGTGCCACCAGTGACCCCGGGACAGGATCCGGTGTCTATGGCTACACCTTC	CATSDPGTGSGVYGYTF
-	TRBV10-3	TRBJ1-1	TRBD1	TGTGCCATCAGGGACAGGGGCGGGAACACTGAAGCTTTCTTT	CAIRDRGGNTEAFF
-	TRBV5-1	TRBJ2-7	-	TGCGCCAGCAGCCTCCGACAGGACTCCTACGAGCAGTACTTC	CASSLRQDSYEQYF
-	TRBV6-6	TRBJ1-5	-	TGTGCCAGCAGTCAATCGGGGCAGGCCCCTTATAGCAATCAGCCCCAGCATTTT	CASSQSGQAPYSNQPQHF
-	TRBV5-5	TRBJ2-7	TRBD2	TGTGCCAGCAGCTTGGCAGTAGCGGGAGGGTTTGGGCAGTACTTC	CASSLAVAGGFGQYF
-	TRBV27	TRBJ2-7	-	TGTGCCAGCACCCTAAGGGGCGGCGGATCTGTCGAGCAGTACTTC	CASTLRGGGSVEQYF
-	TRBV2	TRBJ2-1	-	TGTGCCAGCACTTTGGCATCCAATGAGCAGTTCTTC	CASTLASNEQFF
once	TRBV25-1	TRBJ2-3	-	TGTGCCAGCAGTAGAGGTTTAGGGGCCAGCACAGATACGCAGTATTTT	CASSRGLGASTDTQYF
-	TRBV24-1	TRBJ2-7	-	TGTGCCACCAGTGACCCCAACGGGGAGAACGGTGCCTACGAGCAGTACTTC	CATSDPNGENGAYEQYF
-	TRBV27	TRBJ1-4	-	TGTGCCAGCAGTTTCTCAACTAATGAAAAACTGTTTTTT	CASSFSTNEKLFF
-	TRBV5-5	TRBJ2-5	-	TGTGCCAGCAGTTCCCCCGGCAGGGCCCAAGAGACCCAGTACTTC	CASSSPGRAQETQYF
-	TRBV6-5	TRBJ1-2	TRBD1	TGTGCCAGCTCGACAGGGGGGGGCTACACCTTC	CASSTGGGYTF
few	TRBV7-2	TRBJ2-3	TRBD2	TGTGCCAGCAGCTCAACGGGCGGGGGGGCCGGAGATACGCAGTATTTT	CASSSTGGGAGDTQYF
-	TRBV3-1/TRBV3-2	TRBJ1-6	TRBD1	TGTGCCAGCAACCGACAGGGGCGGGGTAATTCACCCCTCCACTTT	CASNRQGRGNSPLHF
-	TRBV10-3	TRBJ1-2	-	TGTGCCATCAGTGAGTCCCAGGGAAGCCTCTATGGCTACACCTTC	CAISESQGSLYGYTF
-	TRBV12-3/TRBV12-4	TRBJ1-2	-	TGTGCCAGCAGCTTCGACACTAACTATGGCTACACCTTC	CASSFDTNYGYTF
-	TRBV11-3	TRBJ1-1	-	TGTGCCAGCAGCTTTGGGGGGTTGGGGGCTTTCTTT	CASSFGGLGAFF
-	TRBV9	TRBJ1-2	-	TGTGCCAGCAGCGTCGGGCGGGCTCTTGACTATGGCTACACCTTC	CASSVGRALDYGYTF
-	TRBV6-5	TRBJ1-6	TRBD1	TGTGCCAGCGCACCCGGACAGGGGAATTCACCCCTCCACTTT	CASAPGQGNSPLHF
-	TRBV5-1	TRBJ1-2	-	TGCGCCAGCAGCTTGGGTGTCAGGGAGGGCTATGGCTACACCTTC	CASSLGVREGYGYTF
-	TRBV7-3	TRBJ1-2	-	TGTGCCAGCAGCTTATCACGGCTAGAGGGCTACACCTTC	CASSLSRLEGYTF
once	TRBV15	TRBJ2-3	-	TGTGCCACCACCACACCCGAGGTAGATACGCAGTATTTT	CATTTPEVDTQYF
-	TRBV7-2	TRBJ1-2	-	TGTGCCAGCAGCTTAGAAACAGTCTATGGCTACACCTTC	CASSLETVYGYTF
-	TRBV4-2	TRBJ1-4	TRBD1	TGTGCCAGCAGCCGACAGGGGGCTAATGAAAAACTGTTTTTT	CASSRQGANEKLFF
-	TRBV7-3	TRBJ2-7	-	TGTGCCAGCAGCTTAGGGGCAGGTCCTCCCTACGAGCAGTACTTC	CASSLGAGPPYEQYF
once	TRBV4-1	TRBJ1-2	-	TGCGCCAGCAGCCCCACAGCGGGTGGGAGCTATGGCTACACCTTC	CASSPTAGGSYGYTF
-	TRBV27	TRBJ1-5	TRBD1	TGTGCCAGCAGGAGCCAGGGGGGCAATCAGCCCCAGCATTTT	CASRSQGGNQPQHF
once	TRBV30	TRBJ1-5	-	TGTGCCTGGAGCGGCGCGGTCCTTACTCAGCCCCAGCATTTT	CAWSGAVLTQPQHF
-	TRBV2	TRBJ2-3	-	TGTGCCAGCACCCGATCGGCTAGCGAAGATACGCAGTATTTT	CASTRSASEDTQYF
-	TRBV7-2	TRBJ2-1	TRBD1	TGTGCCAGCAGCTTAGACCGGGACAGGGGGCATGATGAGCAGTTCTTC	CASSLDRDRGHDEQFF
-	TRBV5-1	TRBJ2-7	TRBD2	TGCGCCAGCAGCTTGTCGGGGGGAGAGGCCGAGCAGTACTTC	CASSLSGGEAEQYF
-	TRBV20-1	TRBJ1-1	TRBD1	TGCAGTGCTAGACACCGACAGGGGGCTTTCTTT	CSARHRQGAFF
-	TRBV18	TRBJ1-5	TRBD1	TGTGCCAGCTCATTTCTACAGGGGTCTGTGTCCCAGCATTTT	CASSFLQGSVSQHF
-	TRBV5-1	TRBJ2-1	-	TGCGCCAGCATACCCACTCCAGGCAGGGGAGGGAATGAGCAGTTCTTC	CASIPTPGRGGNEQFF
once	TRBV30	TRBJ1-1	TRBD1	TGTGCCTGGTGGGCCGGTTCGGGACAGGCTTTCTTT	CAWWAGSGQAFF
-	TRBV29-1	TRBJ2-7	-	TGCAGCGTTGAGTTAGCGGCATCCTACGAGCAGTACTTC	CSVELAASYEQYF
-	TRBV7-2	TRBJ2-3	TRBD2	TGTGCCAGCAGCTTAGGACTAGCGGGGGGCGCAGATACGCAGTATTTT	CASSLGLAGGADTQYF
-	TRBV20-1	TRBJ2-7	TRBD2	TGCAGTGCCCGGGGGGGCTACGAGCAGTACTTC	CSARGGYEQYF
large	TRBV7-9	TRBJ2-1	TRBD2	TGTGCCAGCAGCCGCGGGGGGCAGGGGAATGAGCAGTTCTTC	CASSRGGQGNEQFF
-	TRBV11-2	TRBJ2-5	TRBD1	TGTGCCAGCAGCGCAAACAGGGGATCGGAGACCCAGTACTTC	CASSANRGSETQYF
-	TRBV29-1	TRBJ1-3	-	TGCAGCGTTGGAAATCAGCAAGGGGGAGGAAACACCATATATTTT	CSVGNQQGGGNTIYF
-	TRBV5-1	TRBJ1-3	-	TGCGCCAGCAGCTTGGACGTAGTCTCTGGAAACACCATATATTTT	CASSLDVVSGNTIYF
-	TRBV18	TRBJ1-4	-	TGTGCCACCTCTTCAGGGATTAATGAAAAACTGTTTTTT	CATSSGINEKLFF
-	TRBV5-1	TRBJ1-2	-	TGCGCCAGCAGCTTGGAATCCGGCTATGGCTACACCTTC	CASSLESGYGYTF
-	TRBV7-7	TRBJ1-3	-	TGTGCTAGCAGCCCCTTCGGGGATCCCTTCACCATATATTTT	CASSPFGDPFTIYF
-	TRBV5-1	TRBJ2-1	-	TGCGCCACGGGGCGGGACAGTTACTACAATGAGCAGTTCTTC	CATGRDSYYNEQFF
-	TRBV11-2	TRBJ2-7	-	TGTGCCAGCAGCTTAGGGACTATTTTTATCGAGCAGTACTTC	CASSLGTIFIEQYF
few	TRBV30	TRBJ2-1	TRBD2	TGTGCCTGGAGTGGGGCGGGAGGGCGGTATGAGCAGTTCTTC	CAWSGAGGRYEQFF
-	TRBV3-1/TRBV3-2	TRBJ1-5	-	TGTGCCAGCAGCCAAGGTGTGATACACAATCAGCCCCAGCATTTT	CASSQGVIHNQPQHF
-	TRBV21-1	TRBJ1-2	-	TGTGCCAGCAGTCTTATACAGGGGAACTATGGCTACACCTTC	CASSLIQGNYGYTF